Listed here are 5 T cell receptor beta chains from one sample, sequenced in a study of cytomegalovirus exposure and HLA in healthy donors. Researchers ran the PCR with 60 Vbeta and 13 Jbeta primers. The assay was immunoSEQ multiplex PCR, and TCRdb's table has in-frame clones only and misses some. The table for this sample gives approximately 110,000 clones. Input material: PBMCs. The receptors were gathered from a middle-aged man in good health and CMV-seronegative.

This chain connects TRBV16 to TRBJ1-1, with D tentatively TRBD1 (6 bases). Germline loops: CDR1 KGHSY, CDR2 FQNENV. The V and J ends lost 4 bases and 5 bases respectively, with 20 bases between them. The CDR3 extends over 16 amino acids. The CDR3 sequence is CASSRRGGEGYTEAFF. Here the CDR3 DNA reads TGTGCCAGCAGCCGGCGCGGGGGCGAGGGGTATACTGAAGCTTTCTTT. Full variable domain (rest looked up from reference TRBV16 and TRBJ1-1): GEEVAQTPKHLVRGEGQKAKLYCAPIKGHSYVFWYQQVLKNEFKFLISFQNENVFDETGMPKERFSAKCLPNSPCSLEIQATKLEDSAVYFCASSRRGGEGYTEAFFGQGTRLTVV.

DNA of the CDR3: TGTGCCTGGAGTGTCGGGACAGGAATTTCCTACAATGAGCAGTTCTTC. This codes for CAWSVGTGISYNEQFF. V and J are TRBV30 and TRBJ2-1, with 8 bases matching TRBD1. CDR3 length: 16 residues. Germline values: CDR1 GTSNPN, CDR2 SVGIG (reference sequence). V lost 0 bases, J lost 1 base, and 5 bases stayed unmatched.

The J gene is TRBJ2-7, the V gene TRBV7-2; 8 nucleotides align to TRBD1. CDR3 length equals 15 residues. V lost 4 bases, J lost 1 base, and 6 bases stayed unmatched. The germline CDR1 and CDR2 sequences are SGHTA and FQGNSA. The chain's CDR3 is CASSSTGTGSYEQYF. The CDR3 nucleotides read TGTGCCAGCAGCTCCACCGGGACAGGTTCCTACGAGCAGTACTTC.

The chain has TRBV6-5 and TRBJ2-3, with a tentative D call TRBD1 (6 bases). V was clipped by 4 bases and J by 2 bases, with 10 bases between them. Germline loops: CDR1 MNHEY, CDR2 SVGAGI. The CDR3 covers 14 residues. Here the CDR3 DNA reads TGTGCCAGCAGTTTCGGGACACCCACAGATACGCAGTATTTT. It yields the protein CASSFGTPTDTQYF.

This sequence joins TRBV13 and TRBJ2-4; 9 positions agree with TRBD1. This CDR3 has 16 amino acids. V was pared by 5 bases and J by 8 bases, with 13 bases of the junction left unmatched. Germline CDR1 and CDR2: PRHDT and FYEKMQ (reference sequence). The CDR3 DNA is TGTGCCAGCAGCCTGCCGGGACAGGGCCTTAGGGACATTCAGTACTTC. Translating it yields CASSLPGQGLRDIQYF.